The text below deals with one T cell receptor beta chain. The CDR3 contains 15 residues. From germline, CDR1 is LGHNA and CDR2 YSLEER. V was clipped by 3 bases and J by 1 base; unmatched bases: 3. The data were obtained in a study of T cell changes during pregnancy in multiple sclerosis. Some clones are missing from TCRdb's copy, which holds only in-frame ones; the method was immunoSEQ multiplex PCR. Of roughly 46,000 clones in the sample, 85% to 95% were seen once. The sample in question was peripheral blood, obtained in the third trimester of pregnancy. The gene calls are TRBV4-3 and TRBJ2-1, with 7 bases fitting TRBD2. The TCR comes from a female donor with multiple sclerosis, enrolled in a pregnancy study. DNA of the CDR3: TGCGCCAGCAGCCATGGGGGGGAGTCCTACAATGAGCAGTTCTTC. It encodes CASSHGGESYNEQFF.